The clone carrying this TCR beta chain was seen just once. Its specificity is not known. This sample stems from a study of vaccination and CD4 T cells after COVID-19. Treatment specified: roughly 11-day PBMC culture with coronavirus spike peptide pools or control peptides (ViraFEST assay). Peptide pool stimulation in ViraFEST expanded antigen-specific T cells, whose TCRs were then sequenced. Trimming at V came to 8 bases and at J to 4 bases, leaving 4 bases not matched to a gene. The germline gives CDR1 MDHEN, CDR2 SYDVKM. The CDR3 length is 13 residues. An Oncomine TCR Beta short-read assay was used to sequence the DNA from cultured CD4+ T cells. The source of extracted genomic DNA was cultured CD4+ T cells. Using its own MiXCR run on the PCR reads, TCRdb lists one record per CDR3 protein. The top ten clones hold roughly 22% of a sample with some 11,000 distinct CDR3 sequences, roughly 48% of them seen once.

Notes on the study in general: SARS-CoV-2-reactive clonotype medians increased from roughly 21 to 40, not significantly.

The chain joins TRBV28 to TRBJ2-5; TRBD2 matches at 10 bases. This receptor was taken from a human donor who had recovered from COVID-19. The sequenced material came from CD4+ T cells from blood, cultured in vitro. The CDR3 protein is CASLAGVGETQYF. For the CDR3, the DNA is TGTGCCAGCCTAGCGGGAGTGGGAGAGACCCAGTACTTC.